This TCR beta chain is drawn from a study of tissue T cells after allogeneic stem cell transplantation. On the study more broadly: Viable blood and marrow gave sorted CD3+ T cells if numbers allowed. The study, taken as a whole, reports: Few T cell clones were shared across patients, but motif clusters showed tissue-specific shared signatures.

To note about this clone: Its target is unknown.

Assay used: immunoSEQ multiplex PCR; TCRdb lists only in-frame clones, some missing. The sample consists of tens of thousands of clones, 80% to 95% of them appearing once. The CDR3 is 12 amino acids. V shed 7 bases and J shed 4 bases, with 10 bases lying between them. From germline, CDR1 is LNHDA and CDR2 SQIVND (reference sequence). This clonotype originated in a woman aged 35-75 years who later had graft-versus-host disease after an allogeneic stem cell transplant. This chain joins TRBV19 and TRBJ1-2, with D unresolved. This sample comprised blood, obtained before transplantation. CDR3 loop: CASKSGSYGYTF. CDR3 bases: TGTGCCAGTAAATCGGGGAGCTATGGCTACACCTTC.